The present T cell receptor beta chain was sequenced within a study of a mutant IDH1 vaccine in newly diagnosed glioma. Findings and caveats of the study: Whatever changes occurred in top peripheral T cell clonotypes seemed unrelated to pseudoprogression.

Clones were read by immunoSEQ multiplex PCR, and TCRdb kept only the in-frame ones, dropping some. The data contain around 26,000 clones, 60% to 75% of them singletons. Described time point: week 11, during vaccination. In every dose of vaccine, 300 ug of mutant IDH1 20-mer peptide was given alongside topical imiquimod. Of note for this clone: Its antigen is unknown.

The clonotype originates from a man aged 18 to 30 with glioma. Some clones in this sample may be carry-over from other donors' samples. Here the sequenced sample was peripheral blood mononuclear cells (PBMCs), taken from a glioma patient whose treatment included an IDH1 peptide vaccine.

CDR3 loop: CASSQEGGTPSYEQYF. In DNA form, the CDR3 reads TGTGCCAGCAGCCAAGAAGGGGGGACACCGTCCTACGAGCAGTACTTC. The chain has TRBV4-2 and TRBJ2-7; either TRBD1 or TRBD2 may supply D (6 bases each). This CDR3 is built from 16 residues. Germline-derived CDR1 and CDR2 are LGHNA and YNFKEQ. With 0 bases removed from V and 1 base from J, the gap between germline ends came to 13 bases.